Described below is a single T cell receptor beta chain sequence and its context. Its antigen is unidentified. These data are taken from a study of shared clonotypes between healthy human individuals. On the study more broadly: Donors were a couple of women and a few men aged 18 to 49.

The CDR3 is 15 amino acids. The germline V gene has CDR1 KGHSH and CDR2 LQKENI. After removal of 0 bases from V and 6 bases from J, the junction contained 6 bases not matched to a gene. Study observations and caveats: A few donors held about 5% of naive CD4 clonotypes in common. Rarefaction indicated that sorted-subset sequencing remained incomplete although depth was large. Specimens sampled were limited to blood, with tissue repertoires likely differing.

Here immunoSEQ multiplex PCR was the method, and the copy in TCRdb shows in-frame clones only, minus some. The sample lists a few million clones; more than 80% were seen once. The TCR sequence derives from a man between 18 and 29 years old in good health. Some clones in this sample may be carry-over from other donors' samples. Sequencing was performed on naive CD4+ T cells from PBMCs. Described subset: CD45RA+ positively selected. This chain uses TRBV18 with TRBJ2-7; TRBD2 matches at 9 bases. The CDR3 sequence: CASSPPSGRRVEQYF. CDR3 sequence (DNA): TGTGCCAGCTCACCACCCAGCGGGAGGCGGGTCGAGCAGTACTTC. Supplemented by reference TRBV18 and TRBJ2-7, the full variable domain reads NAGVMQNPRHLVRRRGQEARLRCSPMKGHSHVYWYRQLPEEGLKFMVYLQKENIIDESGMPKERFSAEFPKEGPSILRIQQVVRGDSAAYFCASSPPSGRRVEQYFGPGTRLTVT.